The next 29 T cell receptor beta chains were all read from a single sample in a study of blood T cell dynamics during melanoma immunotherapy. Sequencing was performed with immunoSEQ multiplex PCR; in TCRdb, only in-frame clones are kept and a portion is missing. The sample lists about 560 clones; about four fifths were seen once. Sample time point: pre-treatment baseline. Source: blood, taken from a patient treated with checkpoint blockade. These receptor sequences come from a human donor with melanoma. Some clones in this sample may be carry-over from other donors' samples.

The rearrangement joins TRBV18 to TRBJ2-3; D may correspond to TRBD1 or TRBD2 (5 bases each). The CDR3 totals 12 residues. The germline V gene has CDR1 KGHSH and CDR2 LQKENI. Trimming took off 3 bases at V and 4 bases at J, with 5 bases between the two ends. The CDR3 DNA follows: TGTGCCAGCTCACCGGGGGCAGATACGCAGTATTTT. It encodes CASSPGADTQYF.

The CDR3 nucleotides read TGTGCCAGCAAGGACAGGTTAGGTAGTACAGATACGCAGTATTTT. Protein product: CASKDRLGSTDTQYF. The V call is TRBV2, the J call TRBJ2-3, with 7 bases fitting TRBD1. The CDR3 covers 15 residues. Trimming at V came to 7 bases and at J to 3 bases, leaving 10 bases not matched to a gene. Germline V lookup: CDR1 SNHLY, CDR2 FYNNEI.

This chain links TRBV18 with TRBJ2-3; TRBD2 aligns across 7 bases. Germline V gene lookup returns CDR1 KGHSH and CDR2 LQKENI. J was trimmed by 8 bases and V by 0 bases; bases with no gene match: 14. The CDR3 loop spans 17 amino acids. The CDR3 is CASSPPSGGRGTVTQYF. CDR3 in DNA: TGTGCCAGCTCACCACCGTCGGGGGGACGCGGAACGGTTACGCAGTATTTT.

The J gene is TRBJ1-5, the V gene TRBV19; D is uncertain. This CDR3 spans 16 amino acids. The germline gives CDR1 LNHDA, CDR2 SQIVND (reference sequence). V was trimmed by 3 bases and J by 6 bases, leaving 18 bases between them. CDR3 sequence: CASSIRTFLKAQPQHF. CDR3 bases: TGTGCCAGTAGTATTCGGACCTTCCTCAAGGCTCAGCCCCAGCATTTT.

Worth noting for this clone: This same CDR3 is encoded by further DNA sequences in the sample. V usage is TRBV18 and J usage is TRBJ1-1, with D unclear. Germline CDR1 reads KGHSH; CDR2 reads LQKENI. CDR3 size: 12 residues. The V end was cut by 6 bases, the J end by 5 bases, with 10 bases between. CDR3 DNA sequence: TGTGCCAGCTCGCCCCTCGAAACTGAAGCTTTCTTT. This encodes CASSPLETEAFF.

This clone was counted once. The genes are TRBV19 and TRBJ2-5; 12 nucleotides align to TRBD2. The V gene end was trimmed by 10 bases and the J gene end by 5 bases; junction bases not matched to a gene: 11. CDR1 is LNHDA and CDR2 is SQIVND in the germline V gene (reference sequence). This CDR3 comprises 15 residues. In nucleotides, the CDR3 is TGTGCCACTCCCTCCGGACTAGCGGGGAGGGAGACCCAGTACTTC. It is translated as CATPSGLAGRETQYF.

The rearrangement joins TRBV5-5 to TRBJ2-6, with D unclear. The V gene lost 7 bases and the J gene lost 5 bases, with 22 bases spanning the gap. There are 17 residues in the CDR3. CDR1 and CDR2 from the germline V gene are SGHKS and YYEKEE (reference sequence). The CDR3 DNA sequence: TGTGCCAGCGTACGGATTCTCGCACAAAGTCGGGCCAACGTCCTGACTTTC. This sequence encodes CASVRILAQSRANVLTF. Filled out from reference TRBV5-5 and TRBJ2-6, the complete variable domain reads DAGVTQSPTHLIKTRGQQVTLRCSPISGHKSVSWYQQVLGQGPQFIFQYYEKEERGRGNFPDRFSARQFPNYSSELNVNALLLGDSALYLCASVRILAQSRANVLTFGAGSRLTVL.

Here the CDR3 DNA reads TGTGCCAGCAGCTTACGGGGGGCTAGCAATCAGCCCCAGCATTTT. Translated, it gives CASSLRGASNQPQHF. The chain carries TRBV5-8 and TRBJ1-5; weak D call: TRBD1 (6 bases). Germline V CDR1 and CDR2: SGHTS, YDEGEE. This CDR3 is 15 amino acids long. With 2 bases removed from V and 0 bases from J, the gap between germline ends came to 9 bases.

This chain uses TRBV7-8 with TRBJ1-2, with 8 bases that match TRBD1. The junction had 12 bases not matched to a gene; V was cut back by 5 bases and J by 4 bases. CDR3 length: 16 residues. CDR1 SGHVS and CDR2 FQNEAQ come from the germline V gene. CDR3 sequence: CASSPPGQGPTYGYTF. The CDR3, as DNA: TGTGCCAGCAGCCCCCCAGGACAGGGCCCTACCTATGGCTACACCTTC.

The chain joins TRBV19 to TRBJ1-2; no clear D gene. Trimming took 5 bases from V and 0 from J, leaving 10 bases between them. The CDR3 runs to 14 residues. CDR1 is LNHDA, CDR2 SQIVND, per germline (reference sequence). CDR3: CASSWNRANYGYTF. CDR3 coding DNA: TGTGCCAGTAGTTGGAACAGAGCTAACTATGGCTACACCTTC.

This clone was counted only a few times. This chain connects TRBV19 to TRBJ2-7; 8 bases line up with TRBD1. The CDR3 is 14 residues long. Germline lookup yields CDR1 LNHDA and CDR2 SQIVND (reference sequence). V lost 5 bases and J lost 6; bases outside the gene matches: 9. Here the CDR3 reads CASSGGQGPGEQYF. The CDR3 DNA reads as TGTGCCAGTAGTGGAGGACAGGGTCCTGGCGAGCAGTACTTC.

The CDR3 DNA is TGTGCCAGTAGTCCAACCGGACAGGGGAACTATGGCTACACCTTC. This translates into CASSPTGQGNYGYTF. This chain connects TRBV19 to TRBJ1-2; 9 bases line up with TRBD1. Germline lookup yields CDR1 LNHDA and CDR2 SQIVND (reference sequence). The length of the CDR3 is 15 residues. V was pared by 5 bases and J by 2 bases, with 6 bases of the junction left unmatched.

This chain connects TRBV7-9 to TRBJ1-1; D remains ambiguous. This CDR3 comprises 14 residues. Trimming removed 5 bases at V and 0 bases at J, with 10 bases between. The germline gives CDR1 SEHNR, CDR2 FQNEAQ (reference sequence). CDR3 amino acids: CASSQTSMNTEAFF. DNA of the CDR3: TGTGCCAGCAGCCAGACAAGCATGAACACTGAAGCTTTCTTT.

The chain links TRBV5-1 to TRBJ2-7, with 8 positions matching TRBD1. V shed 5 bases and J 4 bases; nucleotides not matched to a gene: 8. Looked up from germline, CDR1 is SGHRS and CDR2 is YFSETQ. The CDR3 spans 14 residues. The CDR3: CASSVIQGAYEQYF. DNA of the CDR3: TGCGCCAGCAGTGTCATCCAGGGGGCATACGAGCAGTACTTC.

This sequence joins TRBV2 and TRBJ2-7; D is undetermined. Germline assignment: CDR1 SNHLY and CDR2 FYNNEI. With 6 bases removed from V and 6 bases from J, the gap between germline ends came to 12 bases. This CDR3 has 12 residues. The CDR3 DNA follows: TGTGCCAGCAGGGTACTCGGAACCGAGCAGTACTTC. Residues: CASRVLGTEQYF.

The genes are TRBV28 and TRBJ2-3; 8 bases agree with TRBD2. There are 14 residues in the CDR3. The V and J ends lost 3 bases and 5 bases, in that order; junction bases with no gene match: 4. The germline CDR1 and CDR2 sequences are MDHEN and SYDVKM. For the CDR3, the DNA is TGTGCCAGCAGTTTTAGCGGGGAGGGAGATACGCAGTATTTT. Translation gives CASSFSGEGDTQYF.

The chain links TRBV7-2 to TRBJ1-6, with 9 positions matching TRBD1. CDR1 is SGHTA, CDR2 FQGNSA, per germline. The CDR3 runs 15 residues. Germline trimming cut 4 bases from V and 7 bases from J; bases unmatched to any gene: 5. CDR3 region: CASSWDRALNSPLHF. The CDR3, as DNA: TGTGCCAGCAGCTGGGACAGGGCTTTGAATTCACCCCTCCACTTT.

The gene calls are TRBV5-1 and TRBJ2-5; 14 bases are shared with TRBD2. The length of the CDR3 is 18 residues. Germline loops: CDR1 SGHRS, CDR2 YFSETQ. J was trimmed by 5 bases and V by 4 bases; bases with no gene match: 13. The CDR3 protein is CASSLETSGGAKSETQYF. The CDR3 coding sequence is TGCGCCAGCAGCCTCGAGACTAGCGGGGGGGCCAAGAGTGAGACCCAGTACTTC. Filled out from reference TRBV5-1 and TRBJ2-5, the complete variable domain reads KAGVTQTPRYLIKTRGQQVTLSCSPISGHRSVSWYQQTPGQGLQFLFEYFSETQRNKGNFPGRFSGRQFSNSRSEMNVSTLELGDSALYLCASSLETSGGAKSETQYFGPGTRLLVL.

The chain recombines TRBV5-1 with TRBJ1-5, with 8 nucleotides matching TRBD1. The CDR3 has 14 residues. Germline-derived CDR1 and CDR2 are SGHRS and YFSETQ. J was trimmed by 5 bases and V by 5 bases; bases with no gene match: 6. DNA for the CDR3: TGCGCCAGCAGGACAGGGGAGAACGATCAGCCCCAGCATTTT. Translating it yields CASRTGENDQPQHF. The whole variable domain, filled in from reference TRBV5-1 and TRBJ1-5, reads KAGVTQTPRYLIKTRGQQVTLSCSPISGHRSVSWYQQTPGQGLQFLFEYFSETQRNKGNFPGRFSGRQFSNSRSEMNVSTLELGDSALYLCASRTGENDQPQHFGDGTRLSIL.

The chain is built from TRBV27 and TRBJ2-5; D unclear. The CDR3 has 15 amino acids. V lost 2 bases and J 4 bases, leaving 14 bases between the germline ends. From germline, CDR1 is MNHEY and CDR2 SMNVEV (reference sequence). The CDR3 loop is CASSLSLGHGETQYF. The CDR3 DNA reads TGTGCCAGCAGTTTAAGTCTCGGGCATGGAGAGACCCAGTACTTC.

The chain employs TRBV29-1 and TRBJ2-7; D may be TRBD1 or TRBD2 (5 bases each). Germline CDR1 SQVTM, CDR2 ANQGSEA. V was pared by 7 bases and J by 7 bases, with 17 bases between. The CDR3 spans 12 residues. CDR3 sequence: CSAAGQGGEQYF. The CDR3 DNA follows: TGCAGCGCCGCGGGTCAGGGCGGAGAGCAGTACTTC.

The J gene is TRBJ2-7, the V gene TRBV5-1; 9 bases are shared with TRBD1. Trimming removed 0 bases from V and 2 bases from J; junction bases left unmatched: 3. Germline V gene data show CDR1 as SGHRS and CDR2 as YFSETQ. CDR3 length equals 15 residues. Here the CDR3 DNA reads TGCGCCAGCAGCTTGGCACAGGGGGCGGCCTACGAGCAGTACTTC. The encoded protein is CASSLAQGAAYEQYF. Full variable domain (remainder filled in from reference TRBV5-1 and TRBJ2-7): KAGVTQTPRYLIKTRGQQVTLSCSPISGHRSVSWYQQTPGQGLQFLFEYFSETQRNKGNFPGRFSGRQFSNSRSEMNVSTLELGDSALYLCASSLAQGAAYEQYFGPGTRLTVT.

CDR3 amino acids: CASSQDYLAGDNEQFF. CDR3 nucleotides: TGTGCCAGCAGCCAAGATTACCTAGCGGGGGACAATGAGCAGTTCTTC. The chain employs TRBV4-2 and TRBJ2-1; 10 nucleotides align to TRBD2. The trim removed 0 bases at V and 5 bases at J, leaving 4 bases unmatched. The CDR3 spans 16 residues. Germline loops: CDR1 LGHNA, CDR2 YNFKEQ.

The chain links TRBV6-5 to TRBJ2-7; TRBD1 matches at 12 bases. This CDR3 region has 14 residues. Germline CDR1 reads MNHEY; CDR2 reads SVGAGI. Trimming removed 0 bases from V and 10 bases from J; junction bases left unmatched: 4. CDR3 sequence reads: CASSYSGTGGAQYF. As DNA, the CDR3 is TGTGCCAGCAGTTACTCAGGGACAGGGGGCGCCCAGTACTTC.

The chain links TRBV2 to TRBJ1-5; D is ambiguous. This CDR3 region has 15 residues. Trimming shortened V by 3 bases and J by 0 bases, and 9 bases separated the two germline ends. CDR1 is SNHLY and CDR2 is FYNNEI in the germline V gene. CDR3 nucleotides: TGTGCCAGCAGTGATTCCAGGTTTAGCAATCAGCCCCAGCATTTT. Translated, it gives CASSDSRFSNQPQHF.

J is TRBJ2-1 and V is TRBV11-2; TRBD1 or TRBD2 may be the D gene (5 bases each). Germline V CDR1 and CDR2: SGHAT, FQNNGV. This CDR3 has 15 residues. Trimming took off 4 bases at V and 6 bases at J, with 16 bases between the two ends. The CDR3 region is CASSSSWGMANEQFF. The CDR3 DNA reads TGTGCCAGCAGCTCGTCGTGGGGGATGGCCAATGAGCAGTTCTTC. Drawing the rest from reference TRBV11-2 and TRBJ2-1, the complete variable domain is EAGVAQSPRYKIIEKRQSVAFWCNPISGHATLYWYQQILGQGPKLLIQFQNNGVVDDSQLPKDRFSAERLKGVDSTLKIQPAKLEDSAVYLCASSSSWGMANEQFFGPGTRLTVL.

The chain links TRBV7-5 to TRBJ1-6; the D call of TRBD1 is as the table states it, not checked on the DNA. TRBV7-5 is a known pseudogene. CDR3 length equals 18 residues. CDR3 sequence: CARSLRQGAPPPNSPLHF. The CDR3 nucleotides read TGTGCCAGAAGCCTAAGACAGGGGGCGCCCCCTCCGAATTCACCCCTCCACTTT.

The rearrangement joins TRBV5-1 to TRBJ2-5; 11 nucleotides match TRBD2. CDR1 is SGHRS and CDR2 is YFSETQ in the germline V gene. The CDR3 totals 16 residues. The junction had 6 bases not matched to a gene; V was cut back by 3 bases and J by 2 bases. CDR3 loop: CASSSQTSGVQETQYF. The CDR3 DNA follows: TGCGCCAGCAGCTCGCAGACTAGCGGGGTACAAGAGACCCAGTACTTC. The full variable domain, rest sourced from reference TRBV5-1 and TRBJ2-5, is KAGVTQTPRYLIKTRGQQVTLSCSPISGHRSVSWYQQTPGQGLQFLFEYFSETQRNKGNFPGRFSGRQFSNSRSEMNVSTLELGDSALYLCASSSQTSGVQETQYFGPGTRLLVL.

This clone appeared a few times. In DNA, the CDR3 is TGCGCCAGCAATGGTGTAGGGGGTATGTTTTTT. Protein sequence: CASNGVGGMFF. The rearrangement joins TRBV5-1 to TRBJ1-4, with D possibly matching TRBD1 (6 bases). CDR1 SGHRS and CDR2 YFSETQ come from the germline V gene. V was cut by 6 bases and J by 15 bases, with 15 bases left in between. The CDR3 is made up of 11 amino acids.